The rows below give T cell receptor beta chains drawn from one sample of a study of shared T cell receptors in the human thymus. Assay used: immunoSEQ multiplex PCR; TCRdb lists only in-frame clones, some missing. This table holds about 660,000 clones, around 89% found once. A further study also used this sample, focusing on human thymus T cells.

The specimen was thymocytes. These receptors came from a boy under two years old with a congenital heart defect. CDR3s include the opening cysteine and the closing phenylalanine or tryptophan. A D gene is named only where the DNA matches it firmly. Only part of the rows carry a size: once, few, many, or a class if the clone is expanded.

D	J	size	V	DNA	CDR3
TRBD1	TRBJ1-5	NA	TRBV19	TGTGCCAGTACCCCGAAGGGACAGGGGGCGTATAGCAATCAGCCCCAGCATTTT	CASTPKGQGAYSNQPQHF
NA	TRBJ2-1	few	TRBV9	TGTGCCAGCAGCCCCCGCGGCCGCAATGAGCAGTTCTTC	CASSPRGRNEQFF
TRBD1	TRBJ1-1	NA	TRBV30	TGTGCCTGGAGTGTAAGGGCGAGCAGGGGGAATCAGAACACTGAAGCTTTCTTT	CAWSVRASRGNQNTEAFF
NA	TRBJ1-1	NA	TRBV10-2	TGCGCCAGCAGGGCGACAGGTGTCATGAACACTGAAGCTTTCTTT	CASRATGVMNTEAFF
NA	TRBJ2-3	NA	TRBV11-3	TGTGCCAGCAGCACGGGACTCCCAGATACGCAGTATTTT	CASSTGLPDTQYF
TRBD2	TRBJ2-7	NA	TRBV27	TGTGCCAGCAGTTCTAGCGGGAGGGGCCCCGCCGAGCAGTACTTC	CASSSSGRGPAEQYF
TRBD1	TRBJ1-5	NA	TRBV7-2	TGTGCCAGCAGCCCTGGGACAGGGGGTCAGCCCCAGCATTTT	CASSPGTGGQPQHF
NA	TRBJ2-7	NA	TRBV11-3	TGTGCCAGCAGCGTTAGACAGGTACCCTACGAGCAGTACTTC	CASSVRQVPYEQYF
TRBD2	TRBJ2-3	NA	TRBV30	TGTGCCTGGAGTGTACGCGGGAGGGCCCCCGCGGCAGATACGCAGTATTTT	CAWSVRGRAPAADTQYF
NA	TRBJ1-1	few	TRBV13	TGTGCCAGCAGCTCCGGGACACAAGCTGAAGCTTTCTTT	CASSSGTQAEAFF
NA	TRBJ2-3	NA	TRBV4-1	TGCGCCAGCAGCCAAGACCCCAATAACGGAGGGCCGACAGATACGCAGTATTTT	CASSQDPNNGGPTDTQYF
TRBD1	TRBJ2-7	NA	TRBV14	TGTGCCAGCAGCCAAAGGGACAGGGGTTACGAGCAGTACTTC	CASSQRDRGYEQYF
TRBD1	TRBJ2-7	few	TRBV6-1	TGTGCCAGCACGCAACAGGGGGCCGCCGAGCAGTACTTC	CASTQQGAAEQYF
TRBD2	TRBJ2-1	NA	TRBV25-1	TGTGCCAGCAGTGTTTCTAGCGGGCATGAGCAGTTCTTC	CASSVSSGHEQFF
NA	TRBJ2-1	NA	TRBV7-6	TGTGCCAGCAGCTCATACAGGAGAAGGAACTACAATGAGCAGTTCTTC	CASSSYRRRNYNEQFF
TRBD1	TRBJ2-7	once	TRBV27	TGTGCCAGCAGGGGGACAGAGCCCTACGAGCAGTACTTC	CASRGTEPYEQYF
NA	TRBJ1-2	NA	TRBV4-2	TGTGCCAGCAGCCAAGATCAATCGTGGCGGCGCTACTATGGCTACACCTTC	CASSQDQSWRRYYGYTF
NA	TRBJ2-7	NA	TRBV6-1	TGTGCCAGCAGTACCGGGGGTAGCTATCACCTGGAGCAGTACTTC	CASSTGGSYHLEQYF
NA	TRBJ2-1	NA	TRBV10-2	TGCGCCAGCTCCCAGACTACATACCTCACCCATAGGATCACGGAGCAGTTCTTC	CASSQTTYLTHRITEQFF
NA	TRBJ2-5	NA	TRBV6-5	TGTGCCAGCAGGGACAGAGAGATCGGCAAAGAGACCCAGTACTTC	CASRDREIGKETQYF
NA	TRBJ2-1	few	TRBV9	TGTGCCAGCAGCGATAGTCCCAATGAGCAGTTCTTC	CASSDSPNEQFF
TRBD2	TRBJ2-7	NA	TRBV15	TGTGCCACCAGCAGCCTTGGGACTAGCGGGAGAAAGCAGTACTTC	CATSSLGTSGRKQYF
NA	TRBJ1-1	NA	TRBV7-9	TGTGCCAGCAGCTTATACTCAGGGTCCCCTTTCCGAGCTTTCTTT	CASSLYSGSPFRAFF
NA	TRBJ2-7	NA	TRBV21-1	TGTGCCAGCAGCAAAAGCGGGACACCTCCCTACGAGCAGTACTTC	CASSKSGTPPYEQYF
NA	TRBJ2-7	NA	TRBV12-5	TGTGCTAGTGGTTTGCCCCCATACGAGCAGTACTTC	CASGLPPYEQYF
TRBD2	TRBJ2-3	once	TRBV28	TGTGCCAGCAGTCCACCTAGCGGGAGCGATACGCAGTATTTT	CASSPPSGSDTQYF
NA	TRBJ1-2	few	TRBV6-6	TGTGCCAGCAGTTTCGGACAGCGTGGCTACACCTTC	CASSFGQRGYTF
NA	TRBJ1-3	few	TRBV7-2	TGTGCCAGCAGCTTATCAGGGTCTGGAAACACCATATATTTT	CASSLSGSGNTIYF
TRBD1	TRBJ1-1	once	TRBV27	TGTGCCAGCAGTCTCGGGACAGACCAGAACACTGAAGCTTTCTTT	CASSLGTDQNTEAFF
TRBD2	TRBJ2-7	NA	TRBV6-1	TGTGCTCTGAGATGGGCGGGAGAGGCCTACGAGCAGTACTTC	CALRWAGEAYEQYF
TRBD1	TRBJ1-6	once	TRBV25-1	TGTGCCAGCAGTGACCGCGGACAGGACTATAATTCACCCCTCCACTTT	CASSDRGQDYNSPLHF
NA	TRBJ2-3	NA	TRBV14	TGTGCCAGCAGCCAAGTTGCTAGCGCCCAGCAGGATACGCAGTATTTT	CASSQVASAQQDTQYF
NA	TRBJ2-1	NA	TRBV9	TGTGCCAGCAGCCCTCCGGGCAGGGGTACCTACAATGAGCAGTTCTTC	CASSPPGRGTYNEQFF
TRBD1	TRBJ1-1	NA	TRBV4-3	TGCGCCAGCAGCCTTAACTACCGGGACAGTGCTCATCAAGCTTTCTTT	CASSLNYRDSAHQAFF
TRBD2	TRBJ2-3	NA	TRBV28	TGTGCCAGCAGTGGTCCTAGGCGGGAGGTAATTACAGATACGCAGTATTTT	CASSGPRREVITDTQYF
NA	TRBJ1-1	NA	TRBV14	TGTGCCAGCAGCCAAGATCAGGGGCTATACACTGAAGCTTTCTTT	CASSQDQGLYTEAFF
NA	TRBJ2-3	NA	TRBV4-1	TGCGCCAGCAGCCTTCTGGAGGGTGGGGGCACAGATACGCAGTATTTT	CASSLLEGGGTDTQYF
TRBD2	TRBJ2-7	NA	TRBV9	TGTGCCAGCAGCCCCAGGGGTAGCGGGAGGCTCTACGAGCAGTACTTC	CASSPRGSGRLYEQYF
NA	TRBJ2-1	NA	TRBV6-1	TGTGCCAGCAGTGATTGCGGGGGCGATGAGCAGTTCTTC	CASSDCGGDEQFF
NA	TRBJ2-1	NA	TRBV25-1	TGTGCCAGCAATAACAGTCCGCCTCGGGGGAATGAGCAGTTCTTC	CASNNSPPRGNEQFF
TRBD1	TRBJ1-5	NA	TRBV28	TGTGCCAGCAGTCCCGACAGGGACCAGCCCCAGCATTTT	CASSPDRDQPQHF
TRBD2	TRBJ2-1	NA	TRBV9	TGTGCCAGCAGCGTAGCTGACGGCCAAGCGGGAGTCGGGCAGTTCTTC	CASSVADGQAGVGQFF